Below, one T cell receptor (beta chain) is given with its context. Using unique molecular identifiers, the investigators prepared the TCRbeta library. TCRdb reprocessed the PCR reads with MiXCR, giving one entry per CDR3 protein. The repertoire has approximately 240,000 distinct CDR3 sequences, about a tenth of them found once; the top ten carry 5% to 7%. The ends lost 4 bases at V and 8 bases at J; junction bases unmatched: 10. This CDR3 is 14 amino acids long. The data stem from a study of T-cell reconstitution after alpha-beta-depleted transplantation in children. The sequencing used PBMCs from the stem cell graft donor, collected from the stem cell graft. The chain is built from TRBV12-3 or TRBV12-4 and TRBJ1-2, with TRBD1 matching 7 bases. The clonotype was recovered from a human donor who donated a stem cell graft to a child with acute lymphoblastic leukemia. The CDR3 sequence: CASSSGEGAGGYTF. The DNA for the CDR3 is TGTGCCAGCAGTTCCGGGGAGGGGGCGGGAGGCTACACCTTC.